These 23 T cell receptor beta chains came from one sample sequenced in a study of OX40 agonist ivuxolimab in advanced cancers. The data were produced by immunoSEQ multiplex PCR, yet TCRdb's version contains in-frame clones alone and is incomplete. The sample lists about 77,000 clones, roughly 85% occurring once. This sample comprised CD4+ or CD8+ T cells sorted from blood, obtained in a trial of the OX40 agonist ivuxolimab. Receptors originate from an adult with an advanced solid tumor such as melanoma, head and neck, liver or kidney cancer.

The chain carries TRBV6-1 and TRBJ1-1, with TRBD1 matching 11 bases. With V trimmed by 6 bases and J by 3 bases, 6 bases remained unmatched. Germline V gives CDR1 MNHNS, CDR2 SASEGT. CDR3 length: 15 amino acids. As DNA, the CDR3 is TGTGCCAGCAGGGACAGGGGGCGCGCGGACACTGAAGCTTTCTTT. It codes for CASRDRGRADTEAFF.

The chain combines TRBV2 with TRBJ2-7; the D gene is possibly TRBD1 (6 bases). V dropped 7 bases and J dropped 0 bases, with 16 bases sitting between them. CDR3 length equals 15 residues. Germline loops: CDR1 SNHLY, CDR2 FYNNEI. The chain's CDR3 is CASTDPGDDSYEQYF. CDR3 bases: TGTGCCAGCACCGACCCAGGGGATGACTCCTACGAGCAGTACTTC. The whole variable domain, remainder taken from reference TRBV2 and TRBJ2-7, is EPEVTQTPSHQVTQMGQEVILRCVPISNHLYFYWYRQILGQKVEFLVSFYNNEISEKSEIFDDQFSVERPDGSNFTLKIRSTKLEDSAMYFCASTDPGDDSYEQYFGPGTRLTVT.

This clone showed up just once. This chain joins TRBV19 and TRBJ2-3, with D possibly matching TRBD1 (6 bases). The CDR3 is made up of 18 amino acids. Trimming pared 5 bases from V and 2 bases from J, leaving 23 bases between. Germline CDR1 is LNHDA and CDR2 is SQIVND (reference sequence). CDR3 sequence (DNA): TGTGCCAGTAGTCCTCAACCCCGGACAGTTCTTTTCACAGATACGCAGTATTTT. Translating it yields CASSPQPRTVLFTDTQYF.

This sequence joins TRBV11-2 and TRBJ2-7; TRBD1 agrees at 8 bases. The junction had 3 bases not matched to a gene; V was cut back by 1 base and J by 4 bases. CDR1 and CDR2 (germline): SGHAT, FQNNGV. The CDR3 length is 14 residues. The CDR3, as DNA: TGTGCCAGCAGCTTAGGGACAGGGAAATACGAGCAGTACTTC. It translates to CASSLGTGKYEQYF.

Note on this clone: The junction departs from germline at one end; a sequencing error may be responsible. The chain combines TRBV4-3 with TRBJ2-2, with D tentatively TRBD2 (5 bases). Per germline, CDR1 LGHNA and CDR2 YSLEER. The CDR3 has 13 residues. CDR3 amino acids: CVSGRPYTGELFF. CDR3 coding DNA: TGCGTCAGCGGAAGACCCTACACCGGGGAGCTGTTTTTT.

The chain recombines TRBV6-4 with TRBJ2-3; 7 nucleotides match TRBD1. CDR1 and CDR2 from the germline V gene are MRHNA and SNTAGT. This CDR3 has 14 amino acids. V shed 4 bases, J shed 4 bases, and the junction held 5 bases outside the gene matches. CDR3 protein: CASSGVGGPDTQYF. The CDR3 DNA follows: TGTGCCAGCAGTGGGGTAGGGGGCCCAGATACGCAGTATTTT.

The V and J genes are TRBV5-1 and TRBJ2-1, with D perhaps matching TRBD1 or TRBD2 (7 bases each). The CDR3 has 16 amino acids. With 4 bases removed from V and 2 bases from J, the gap between germline ends came to 16 bases. Germline CDR1 is SGHRS and CDR2 is YFSETQ. The CDR3 bases are TGCGCCAGCAGCCCGTCAGGGGGGGCCACCTACAATGAGCAGTTCTTC. It codes for CASSPSGGATYNEQFF.

This clone is a singleton in its sample. V gene TRBV7-6 combines with J gene TRBJ1-1, with 8 bases lining up with TRBD1. CDR1 and CDR2 from the germline V gene are SGHVS and FNYEAQ. The CDR3 sequence is 15 residues long. The V gene end was trimmed by 1 base and the J gene end by 0 bases; junction bases not matched to a gene: 1. In DNA form, the CDR3 reads TGTGCCAGCAGCTTAGGGGGACAGGTGAACACTGAAGCTTTCTTT. It encodes CASSLGGQVNTEAFF.

V and J are TRBV27 and TRBJ2-3; 11 positions agree with TRBD2. The CDR3 runs to 15 residues. The germline CDR1 and CDR2 sequences are MNHEY and SMNVEV (reference sequence). The junction had 7 bases not matched to a gene; V was cut back by 5 bases and J by 6 bases. CDR3 coding DNA: TGTGCCAGCAGTCACATTAGCGGGAGGGATGATACGCAGTATTTT. It is translated as CASSHISGRDDTQYF.

This clone turned up a few times. This sequence joins TRBV6-5 and TRBJ1-2; tentative D call: TRBD1 (5 bases). Germline CDR1 reads MNHEY; CDR2 reads SVGAGI. V lost 6 bases and J 8 bases, leaving 19 bases between the germline ends. This CDR3 has 14 residues. DNA of the CDR3: TGTGCCAGCAGACGGGACGGGGGGGGAAGCGGCTACACCTTC. This codes for CASRRDGGGSGYTF.

The chain is built from TRBV13 and TRBJ1-6; the match to TRBD1 covers 10 bases. The CDR3 covers 15 residues. CDR1 and CDR2 (germline): PRHDT, FYEKMQ (reference sequence). J lost 5 bases, V lost 4 bases, and 2 bases had no gene match. CDR3 region: CASSSGQGHNSPLHF. CDR3 bases: TGTGCCAGCAGCTCGGGACAGGGGCATAATTCACCCCTCCACTTT. Supplemented by reference TRBV13 and TRBJ1-6, the full variable domain reads AAGVIQSPRHLIKEKRETATLKCYPIPRHDTVYWYQQGPGQDPQFLISFYEKMQSDKGSIPDRFSAQQFSDYHSELNMSSLELGDSALYFCASSSGQGHNSPLHFGNGTRLTVT.

This rearrangement joins TRBV7-2 to TRBJ1-1; weak D call: TRBD1 (5 bases). This CDR3 is built from 15 residues. Trimming pared 5 bases from V and 3 bases from J, leaving 16 bases between. Germline lookup yields CDR1 SGHTA and CDR2 FQGNSA. The CDR3 DNA is TGTGCCAGCAGCGTCCAAGGGCGGGGGGACACTGAAGCTTTCTTT. This codes for CASSVQGRGDTEAFF.

The V gene is TRBV7-2, the J gene TRBJ2-1; D is uncertain. Germline V lookup: CDR1 SGHTA, CDR2 FQGNSA. The CDR3 runs to 13 residues. The ends were cut back, 3 bases at V and 9 bases at J, with 12 bases in the middle. This CDR3 reads CASSFKGFGEQFF. The DNA of the CDR3 is TGTGCCAGCAGCTTTAAAGGTTTCGGTGAGCAGTTCTTC.

The chain's CDR3 is CASSSRGFTDTQYF. CDR3 DNA sequence: TGTGCCAGCAGCTCCCGGGGATTCACAGATACGCAGTATTTT. The chain employs TRBV11-2 and TRBJ2-3; tentatively, D is TRBD2 (5 bases). Germline assignment: CDR1 SGHAT and CDR2 FQNNGV. The CDR3 sequence is 14 residues long. With 4 bases removed from V and 2 bases from J, the gap between germline ends came to 10 bases.

This sequence joins TRBV5-3 and TRBJ2-5; D unclear. TRBV5-3 is an ORF; its function is uncertain. The CDR3 runs to 12 residues. The V and J ends lost 3 bases and 1 base respectively, with 4 bases between them. The chain's CDR3 is CARSSIQETQYF. CDR3 bases: TGTGCCAGAAGCTCGATCCAAGAGACCCAGTACTTC.

The rearrangement links TRBV6-6 to TRBJ2-7; 7 bases align to TRBD1. Trimming removed 5 bases from V and 5 bases from J; junction bases left unmatched: 12. The length of the CDR3 is 15 residues. Germline V CDR1 and CDR2: MNHNY, SVGAGI (reference sequence). CDR3 bases: TGTGCCAGCAGTCCTCAACAGGGGCGACGCCACGAGCAGTACTTC. Translating it yields CASSPQQGRRHEQYF.

This clone was seen only a few times. The genes are TRBV7-3 and TRBJ2-3; 11 bases agree with TRBD2. Germline V gives CDR1 SGHTA, CDR2 FQGTGA. CDR3 length: 15 residues. With V trimmed by 4 bases and J by 1 base, 1 base remained unmatched. In nucleotides, the CDR3 is TGTGCCAGCAGCTCGGGACTAGCGGGCACAGATACGCAGTATTTT. It is translated as CASSSGLAGTDTQYF.

There are a few counts of this clone. The chain couples TRBV14 to TRBJ2-3; the D is unclear. V dropped 2 bases and J dropped 1 base, with 16 bases sitting between them. This CDR3 region has 17 residues. Germline CDR1 SGHDN, CDR2 FVKESK. For the CDR3, the DNA is TGTGCCAGCAGCCAAACATTGACCTCATGGGGCACAGATACGCAGTATTTT. This encodes CASSQTLTSWGTDTQYF.

CDR3 amino acids: CASSLRQFNSPLHF. CDR3 sequence (DNA): TGCGCCAGCAGCTTGAGACAGTTTAATTCACCCCTCCACTTT. This chain connects TRBV5-1 to TRBJ1-6; D perhaps matches TRBD1 (5 bases). The ends were cut back, 1 base at V and 6 bases at J, with 8 bases in the middle. The CDR3 spans 14 residues. Germline V gene sequence: CDR1 SGHRS, CDR2 YFSETQ.

To note about this clone: Compared with germline, one end of the junction differs, possibly owing to a read error. This chain joins TRBV30 and TRBJ2-7, with 11 bases fitting TRBD2. In germline, CDR1 is GTSNPN, CDR2 SVGIG (reference sequence). The CDR3 runs to 12 residues. CDR3 residues: CRRLAGSYEQYF. The CDR3 nucleotides are TGCCGGCGACTAGCGGGGTCCTACGAGCAGTACTTC.

The chain uses TRBV18 and TRBJ1-1, with D uncertain. The germline V gene encodes CDR1 KGHSH and CDR2 LQKENI. The CDR3 consists of 14 residues. The V end lost 0 bases, the J end lost 2 bases, and 7 bases lay between the germline ends. CDR3 residues: CASSPPKDNTEAFF. The CDR3 DNA follows: TGTGCCAGCTCACCACCCAAGGATAACACTGAAGCTTTCTTT.

The rearrangement uses TRBV19 and TRBJ2-3; the match to TRBD1 covers 7 bases. In germline, CDR1 is LNHDA, CDR2 SQIVND (reference sequence). This CDR3 is 14 amino acids long. V shed 7 bases and J 1 base; nucleotides not matched to a gene: 5. The CDR3 DNA is TGTGCCAGTACCCGGACAGGTGGCACAGATACGCAGTATTTT. It is translated as CASTRTGGTDTQYF.

This rearrangement joins TRBV10-3 to TRBJ1-1; TRBD1 matches at 7 bases. V trimming: 2 bases; J trimming: 7 bases; junction bases outside the gene matches: 7. Germline V lookup: CDR1 ENHRY, CDR2 SYGVKD. The CDR3 is made up of 14 amino acids. CDR3 residues: CAISEPRQGGEAFF. In DNA form, the CDR3 reads TGTGCCATCAGTGAGCCGAGACAGGGTGGTGAAGCTTTCTTT.